The entry that follows covers one T cell receptor (beta chain) sequence. What it binds is unknown. This entry comes from a study of human versus mouse CDR3 diversity and MHC coevolution. Overall study results and limits: Among all groups, two of three human donors showed least clonal inequality. Human T cells underwent selection on a handful of different MHC II alleles. By iCHAO1, human TCR beta clonotypes numbered about 1.6 million, the most.

J gave up 7 bases and V 2 bases, and 2 bases lay outside the gene matches. The CDR3 consists of 13 residues. Per germline, CDR1 MNHEY and CDR2 SVGAGI. Only in-frame clones appear in the TCRdb table, and some are missing; sequencing was by immunoSEQ multiplex PCR. The sample carries about 60,000 clones, around 94% recorded once. Sorting isolated naive CD4 T cells lacking CD45RO and expressing CD62L. The sequence was obtained from a person aged 60 to 70 in good health. Sequenced: naive CD4+ T cells from blood. Subset reported: CD45RO-negative CD62L-positive naive CD4 T cells. The chain combines TRBV6-5 with TRBJ1-5, with 7 bases that match TRBD1. CDR3 sequence: CASSYDRVQPQHF. CDR3 coding DNA: TGTGCCAGCAGTTACGACAGGGTACAGCCCCAGCATTTT.